This T cell receptor (beta chain) comes out of a study of OX40 agonist ivuxolimab in advanced cancers. Study overall: Treatment received earlier with anti-PD-1, anti-PD-L1 or anti-CTLA-4 agents was allowed, and more than 30% had some.

Using immunoSEQ multiplex PCR, the repertoire was profiled, and TCRdb retains in-frame clones only, with some absent. Of over 80,000 clones in the sample, just over 90% are singletons; the top ten hold 0.4% to 0.55%. The V and J ends lost 3 bases and 7 bases respectively, with 6 bases between them. Germline assignment: CDR1 ENHRY and CDR2 SYGVKD. The CDR3 spans 11 residues. Exclusion applied to patients with autoimmune disease history or systemic immunosuppression. At cycle 4 day 1, cycle 7 day 1, and baseline, blood was sampled. The specimen was CD4+ or CD8+ T cells sorted from blood, collected in a trial of the OX40 agonist ivuxolimab. V usage is TRBV10-3 and J usage is TRBJ1-2; D is ambiguous. The receptor's source is an adult with an advanced solid tumor such as melanoma, head and neck, liver or kidney cancer. The CDR3 protein is CAISERVGYTF. In DNA, the CDR3 is TGTGCCATCAGTGAAAGGGTTGGCTACACCTTC.